Shown below are 21 T cell receptor beta chains from a single sample sequenced in a study of blood T cell repertoires in COVID-19. The data were produced by immunoSEQ multiplex PCR, yet TCRdb's version contains in-frame clones alone and is incomplete. Altogether around 60,000 clones are present, over 80% being singletons, with the ten largest covering approximately 5%. The source material was peripheral blood. The receptors come from a man aged 70 or older with acute or convalescent COVID-19.

This chain uses TRBV5-6 with TRBJ2-1; TRBD2 matches 13 bases. This CDR3 comprises 14 residues. Per the germline V gene, CDR1 is SGHDT and CDR2 is YYEEEE. V shed 6 bases, J shed 9 bases, and the junction held 6 bases outside the gene matches. This chain's CDR3 is CASTRLAGGGEQFF. CDR3 bases: TGTGCCAGCACCAGACTAGCGGGGGGCGGTGAGCAGTTCTTC.

The genes are TRBV5-6 and TRBJ2-3, with 10 bases that match TRBD2. The CDR3 extends over 15 amino acids. Germline-derived CDR1 and CDR2 are SGHDT and YYEEEE. Trimming took 1 base from V and 1 from J; bases not matched to a gene: 0. This chain's CDR3 is CASSLSGGGTDTQYF. As DNA, the CDR3 is TGTGCCAGCAGCTTGAGCGGGGGGGGCACAGATACGCAGTATTTT.

The chain recombines TRBV28 with TRBJ1-5; D perhaps matches TRBD1 (6 bases). The CDR3 is 16 amino acids. The V end lost 2 bases, the J end lost 7 bases, and 18 bases lay between the germline ends. Germline loops: CDR1 MDHEN, CDR2 SYDVKM. CDR3 sequence reads: CASSLLGRGGEQPQHF. In nucleotides, the CDR3 is TGTGCCAGCAGTTTACTAGGCAGGGGTGGAGAGCAGCCCCAGCATTTT. The variable domain in full, completed from reference TRBV28 and TRBJ1-5, reads DVKVTQSSRYLVKRTGEKVFLECVQDMDHENMFWYRQDPGLGLRLIYFSYDVKMKEKGDIPEGYSVSREKKERFSLILESASTNQTSMYLCASSLLGRGGEQPQHFGDGTRLSIL.

This clone was recorded a few times. The chain has TRBV18 and TRBJ1-2; D perhaps matches TRBD1 (5 bases). V lost 7 bases and J lost 8, with 14 bases in between. From germline, CDR1 is KGHSH and CDR2 LQKENI. The CDR3 length is 12 residues. CDR3 region: CASWGQGGGYTF. The CDR3 nucleotides are TGTGCCAGCTGGGGCCAGGGTGGCGGCTACACCTTC.

The V gene is TRBV10-2, the J gene TRBJ1-5, with a weak D call TRBD1 (6 bases). Germline V lookup: CDR1 WSHSY, CDR2 SAAADI. This CDR3 is 16 amino acids long. V was clipped by 8 bases and J by 0 bases, with 17 bases between them. CDR3 amino acids: CASVLKQGTSNQPQHF. The CDR3, as DNA: TGCGCCAGCGTTCTCAAGCAGGGGACTAGCAATCAGCCCCAGCATTTT.

The rearrangement uses TRBV2 and TRBJ2-7, with TRBD2 matching over 16 bases. The ends lost 7 bases at V and 12 bases at J; junction bases unmatched: 9. CDR3 length equals 14 residues. Germline V gene data show CDR1 as SNHLY and CDR2 as FYNNEI. The CDR3 DNA is TGTGCCAGCAAGGGGACTAGCGGGGGGGATCTAATGTACTTC. The encoded protein is CASKGTSGGDLMYF.

The chain uses TRBV5-1 and TRBJ2-7, with TRBD1 identical over 10 bases. In germline, CDR1 is SGHRS, CDR2 YFSETQ. The CDR3 runs to 15 residues. The junction had 6 bases not matched to a gene; V was cut back by 4 bases and J by 2 bases. CDR3 DNA: TGCGCCAGCAGCCCGGGGACAGGGGTTGCCTACGAGCAGTACTTC. As protein: CASSPGTGVAYEQYF.

The rearrangement joins TRBV3-1 (or the pseudogene TRBV3-2) to TRBJ2-1; the match to TRBD2 covers 7 bases. The CDR3 covers 15 residues. Germline CDR1 is LGHDT and CDR2 is YNNKEL (reference sequence). V lost 2 bases to trimming and J lost 4 bases; unmatched junction nucleotides: 5. The CDR3 nucleotides are TGTGCCAGCAGCCAAAAGTGGGGGGGTTACAATGAGCAGTTCTTC. Translation gives CASSQKWGGYNEQFF.

The rearrangement uses TRBV2 and TRBJ1-4; possible D gene TRBD1, 6 bases. The CDR3 covers 13 residues. Trimming removed 8 bases from V and 3 bases from J, with 10 bases in between. Germline V lookup: CDR1 SNHLY, CDR2 FYNNEI. CDR3 residues: CASGRGANEKLFF. CDR3 DNA sequence: TGTGCCAGCGGCAGGGGAGCTAATGAAAAACTGTTTTTT.

This sequence joins TRBV6-5 and TRBJ1-2; possibly TRBD1 for D (6 bases). Deletions cut 5 bases from V and 4 bases from J, with 14 bases between. The V gene's germline CDR1 is MNHEY and CDR2 SVGAGI. The CDR3 totals 14 residues. The CDR3 nucleotides read TGTGCCAGCAGTACAGGGCCTAGAAGCTATGGCTACACCTTC. Protein: CASSTGPRSYGYTF.

This rearrangement joins TRBV3-1 (or the pseudogene TRBV3-2) to TRBJ2-5; 7 bases line up with TRBD2. This CDR3 is 17 amino acids long. V gave up 2 bases and J gave up 3 bases; unmatched junction bases: 12. Germline V lookup: CDR1 LGHDT, CDR2 YNNKEL (reference sequence). The CDR3 nucleotides are TGTGCCAGCAGCCAACCTCCTTGGGGGGGGTGGAAAGAGACCCAGTACTTC. It codes for CASSQPPWGGWKETQYF.

This clone was seen only a few times. The genes are TRBV2 and TRBJ2-7, with TRBD1 identical over 11 bases. Unmatched junction bases numbered 3, after V lost 7 bases and J lost 4 bases. CDR1 SNHLY and CDR2 FYNNEI come from the germline V gene. CDR3 length: 13 residues. The CDR3 coding sequence is TGTGCCAGCAACCGGGACAGGGGGTACGAGCAGTACTTC. Its protein is CASNRDRGYEQYF.

The V and J genes are TRBV18 and TRBJ1-2; 11 nucleotides line up with TRBD1. This CDR3 is built from 18 residues. V dropped 2 bases and J dropped 4; count of bases not matched to a gene: 12. Looked up from germline, CDR1 is KGHSH and CDR2 is LQKENI. The CDR3 loop is CASSPLGSGQGAFYGYTF. CDR3 DNA: TGTGCCAGCTCACCATTAGGAAGCGGACAGGGGGCCTTCTATGGCTACACCTTC.

This clone was observed a handful of times. The chain is built from TRBV5-1 and TRBJ1-2; 7 positions agree with TRBD1. After removal of 4 bases from V and 6 bases from J, the junction contained 6 bases not matched to a gene. The CDR3 sequence is 13 residues long. From germline, CDR1 is SGHRS and CDR2 YFSETQ. The chain's CDR3 is CASSQGGGNGYTF. The DNA for the CDR3 is TGCGCCAGCAGCCAGGGGGGAGGTAATGGCTACACCTTC.

The J gene is TRBJ2-7, the V gene TRBV23-1; TRBD1 agrees at 9 bases. TRBV23-1 is an ORF, and what it does is uncertain. This CDR3 spans 14 amino acids. J lost 3 bases, V lost 7 bases, and 7 bases had no gene match. CDR3 coding DNA: TGCGCCAGCAATCCGGGACAGGGTGACTACGAGCAGTACTTC. Its translation is CASNPGQGDYEQYF.

The V and J genes are TRBV24-1 and TRBJ2-1; 10 bases are shared with TRBD2. After removal of 3 bases from V and 10 bases from J, the junction contained 5 bases not matched to a gene. The CDR3 length is 14 residues. Germline assignment: CDR1 KGHDR and CDR2 SFDVKD. The CDR3 coding sequence is TGTGCCACCAGTGATCCCTTAGCGGGGGGCGAGCAGTTCTTC. Translation gives CATSDPLAGGEQFF.

This sequence joins TRBV5-4 and TRBJ2-5, with 11 bases lining up with TRBD1. Per germline, CDR1 SGHNT and CDR2 YYREEE (reference sequence). This CDR3 has 16 amino acids. With 1 base clipped from V and 3 bases from J, the junction kept 5 bases outside the gene matches. The CDR3 bases are TGTGCCAGCAGCTTGTACGGGACAGGGGGAAAAGAGACCCAGTACTTC. Protein sequence: CASSLYGTGGKETQYF.

On this clone: The junction differs from germline at one of its ends, possibly a read error. V and J are TRBV6-5 and TRBJ2-7, with 7 bases fitting TRBD1. The CDR3 is 13 residues long. Germline CDR1 MNHEY, CDR2 SVGAGI. The CDR3 coding sequence is TGTGCCAGCAGTCCCCAATCACAGGGGCCGTTGGACTTC. This encodes CASSPQSQGPLDF.

The CDR3 DNA follows: TGTGCCAGCAGTCCCGGGGGGTATGCGGCTAACTATGGCTACACCTTC. Its translation: CASSPGGYAANYGYTF. The chain is built from TRBV5-4 and TRBJ1-2; tentatively, D is TRBD1 (5 bases). Germline CDR1 SGHNT, CDR2 YYREEE (reference sequence). The V end was cut by 5 bases, the J end by 0 bases, with 17 bases between. The CDR3 runs to 16 residues.

The chain combines TRBV4-2 with TRBJ2-3, with 11 nucleotides matching TRBD2. In germline, CDR1 is LGHNA, CDR2 YNFKEQ. Trimming cost V 1 base and J 2 bases; bases outside gene matches: 8. This CDR3 region has 18 residues. The CDR3 loop reads CASSQALTSGAPTDTQYF. The CDR3 DNA reads TGTGCCAGCAGCCAAGCCTTGACTAGCGGGGCCCCCACAGATACGCAGTATTTT.

This sequence joins TRBV4-1 and TRBJ2-5; the D gene is possibly TRBD1 (6 bases). The CDR3 contains 16 residues. The germline V gene has CDR1 MGHRA and CDR2 YSYEKL. Trimming removed 0 bases at V and 1 base at J, with 12 bases between. CDR3 protein: CASSQDGKGVQETQYF. The CDR3 nucleotides are TGCGCCAGCAGCCAAGATGGGAAGGGGGTCCAAGAGACCCAGTACTTC.